These 24 T cell receptor beta chains were all obtained from the same sample, sequenced in a study of CD8+CD57+ T cells in acquired aplastic anemia. It was genomic DNA that served as the template for profiling TCR beta VDJ and CDR3. TCRdb recomputed calls from the reads with MiXCR, one row per CDR3 protein. The repertoire includes fewer than 200,000 distinct CDR3 sequences, around 60% of them detected once, and less than 55% sits in the top ten. Sequencing was performed on sorted CD4+, CD8+, or CD8+CD57+ T cells (not recorded which) from PBMCs. Source of these receptors: a human donor in good health.

Concerning this clonotype itself: A clone one base away is much larger, so this may be a read error. The chain uses TRBV7-9 and TRBJ2-7; D is uncertain. CDR3 length equals 13 residues. CDR1 SEHNR and CDR2 FQNEAQ come from the germline V gene (reference sequence). Between the trimmed V and J ends, which lost 8 bases and 0 bases, there was a span of 11 bases. In DNA form, the CDR3 reads TGTGCCAGCGAGAGAGAGACCTCCTACGAGCAGTACTTC. This gives the protein CASERETSYEQYF.

Regarding this clonotype: An end of the junction differs from the germline gene, which may be a read error. This chain uses TRBV7-9 with TRBJ2-5; 9 nucleotides agree with TRBD2. The germline V gene encodes CDR1 SEHNR and CDR2 FQNEAQ (reference sequence). The CDR3 sequence is 15 residues long. The CDR3 reads CASSFSGGGGETQCF. CDR3 DNA: TGTGCCAGCAGCTTTAGCGGCGGGGGGGGAGAGACCCAGTGCTTC.

This clonotype was detected ten times or more. The rearrangement links TRBV6-1 to TRBJ2-1, with 10 bases matching TRBD1. The CDR3 has 16 residues. Germline V gene lookup returns CDR1 MNHNS and CDR2 SASEGT. J gave up 3 bases and V 7 bases, and 9 bases lay outside the gene matches. The CDR3 reads CASKAVTGGVYNEQFF. DNA for the CDR3: TGTGCCAGCAAGGCGGTGACAGGGGGCGTCTACAATGAGCAGTTCTTC.

About this clonotype itself: One junction end disagrees with the germline gene, perhaps due to a read error. The V gene is TRBV5-1, the J gene TRBJ2-2, with TRBD2 matching 12 bases. Germline V lookup: CDR1 SGHRS, CDR2 YFSETQ. The CDR3 is made up of 17 amino acids. In DNA, the CDR3 is TGCGCCAGCAGCGGATCGACTAGCGGGAGTGTCACCGGGGACCTGTTTTTT. This translates into CASSGSTSGSVTGDLFF.

V usage is TRBV2 and J usage is TRBJ2-7; 10 nucleotides match TRBD1. With 4 bases clipped from V and 2 bases from J, the junction kept 5 bases outside the gene matches. The length of the CDR3 is 15 residues. Germline V gene sequence: CDR1 SNHLY, CDR2 FYNNEI. CDR3 nucleotides: TGTGCCAGCAGTGTACGGACAGGGGGAGCCTACGAGCAGTACTTC. Protein: CASSVRTGGAYEQYF.

The chain couples TRBV29-1 to TRBJ1-1, with TRBD1 matching 8 bases. The CDR3 extends over 13 amino acids. Looked up from germline, CDR1 is SQVTM and CDR2 is ANQGSEA. Trimming cost V 3 bases and J 4 bases; bases outside gene matches: 4. The chain's CDR3 is CSVDDTGGTEAFF. DNA for the CDR3: TGCAGCGTTGACGATACAGGGGGCACTGAAGCTTTCTTT.

To note about this clonotype: A much larger clone differs from this one at a single base, so this may be a read error. The CDR3 region has the DNA TGTGCCAGCAGTCCTAGACTGCCCCAAGAGACCCAGTACTTC. Its protein product is CASSPRLPQETQYF. The chain carries TRBV27 and TRBJ2-5, with D unclear. The V gene lost 5 bases and the J gene lost 1 base, with 11 bases spanning the gap. In germline, CDR1 is MNHEY, CDR2 SMNVEV (reference sequence). This CDR3 comprises 14 residues.

The CDR3 DNA is TGTGCCAGCAGCCCTTCGGGACTAGCGGGCTTTGAGCAGTTCTTC. It yields the protein CASSPSGLAGFEQFF. The chain is built from TRBV7-9 and TRBJ2-1; 12 bases are a match to TRBD2. Per germline, CDR1 SEHNR and CDR2 FQNEAQ (reference sequence). This CDR3 has 15 amino acids. Trimming cost V 5 bases and J 9 bases; bases outside gene matches: 8.

The chain joins TRBV20-1 to TRBJ2-2; 11 bases agree with TRBD2. This CDR3 is 16 amino acids long. Germline-derived CDR1 and CDR2 are DFQATT and SNEGSKA (reference sequence). V trimming: 0 bases; J trimming: 1 base; junction bases outside the gene matches: 1. The CDR3 nucleotides are TGCAGTGCTAGAGATGGGACTAGCGGGAACACCGGGGAGCTGTTTTTT. Protein product: CSARDGTSGNTGELFF.

In this sample, this clonotype turned up many times. V is TRBV7-9 and J is TRBJ2-2; possible D gene TRBD2, 5 bases. The V and J ends lost 4 bases and 5 bases respectively, with 26 bases between them. The CDR3 covers 19 residues. Germline CDR1 is SEHNR and CDR2 is FQNEAQ (reference sequence). The CDR3 reads CASSSSRALLGLGTGELFF. DNA for the CDR3: TGTGCCAGCAGCTCCTCCCGGGCCTTACTAGGCCTGGGAACCGGGGAGCTGTTTTTT.

V is TRBV7-3 and J is TRBJ2-1; 7 bases line up with TRBD2. J gave up 7 bases and V 1 base, and 7 bases lay outside the gene matches. This CDR3 is 15 amino acids long. In germline, CDR1 is SGHTA, CDR2 FQGTGA. The CDR3, as DNA: TGTGCCAGCAGCTTAATGGCGGGAGTGCCTAATGAGCAGTTCTTC. Amino acids: CASSLMAGVPNEQFF.

This clonotype was observed many times. This chain links TRBV19 with TRBJ2-3, with 8 bases identical to TRBD1. The length of the CDR3 is 16 residues. The V and J ends lost 8 bases and 6 bases, in that order; junction bases with no gene match: 16. Per germline, CDR1 LNHDA and CDR2 SQIVND (reference sequence). CDR3 residues: CASAKPGDRPDDTQYF. CDR3 nucleotide sequence: TGTGCCAGTGCAAAGCCCGGGGACAGGCCCGATGATACGCAGTATTTT.

This clonotype was seen a handful of times. V usage is TRBV27 and J usage is TRBJ2-5; D not certain. The CDR3 is 13 amino acids. CDR1 is MNHEY, CDR2 SMNVEV, per germline (reference sequence). Trimming took 0 bases from V and 1 from J, leaving 3 bases between them. As DNA, the CDR3 is TGTGCCAGCAGTTTATCGTTCCAAGAGACCCAGTACTTC. This codes for CASSLSFQETQYF.

The chain couples TRBV29-1 to TRBJ1-1; D may be TRBD1 (5 bases). Trimming pared 3 bases from V and 4 bases from J, leaving 12 bases between. Germline CDR1 SQVTM, CDR2 ANQGSEA. CDR3 length: 13 amino acids. In DNA form, the CDR3 reads TGCAGCGTTGATGGGGGGAGGGCCACTGAAGCTTTCTTT. The encoded protein is CSVDGGRATEAFF.

CDR3 sequence reads: CASSWTGTGSSGYTF. CDR3 in DNA: TGTGCCAGCAGCTGGACTGGGACAGGGAGTTCTGGCTACACCTTC. The genes are TRBV7-6 and TRBJ1-2; 9 bases line up with TRBD1. This CDR3 region has 15 residues. Germline trimming cut 4 bases from V and 7 bases from J; bases unmatched to any gene: 10. Per germline, CDR1 SGHVS and CDR2 FNYEAQ.

The chain couples TRBV29-1 to TRBJ2-7, with D possibly being TRBD1 (6 bases). Germline V lookup: CDR1 SQVTM, CDR2 ANQGSEA. V lost 4 bases to trimming and J lost 3 bases, with 10 bases between them. The CDR3 has 12 amino acids. The DNA for the CDR3 is TGCAGCGTTGTAGACAGGAACTACGAGCAGTACTTC. Amino acid sequence: CSVVDRNYEQYF.

This chain uses TRBV2 with TRBJ1-2; D might be TRBD1 (5 bases). The germline V gene encodes CDR1 SNHLY and CDR2 FYNNEI. This CDR3 region has 13 residues. Trimming left V 7 bases short and J 3 bases short, with 12 bases between. CDR3 sequence reads: CASIEGLDYGYTF. The CDR3 DNA is TGTGCCAGCATAGAGGGGTTAGACTATGGCTACACCTTC.

In the case of this clonotype: Given a much more abundant clone one base away, this may be a read error. This chain links TRBV6-1 with TRBJ2-7; 11 bases map to TRBD1. The length of the CDR3 is 14 residues. V lost 5 bases and J lost 5; bases outside the gene matches: 5. Germline CDR1 reads MNHNS; CDR2 reads SASEGT. CDR3 DNA: TGTGCCAGCAGTTACATGGACAGGGGGCACGAGCAGTACTTC. Amino acids: CASSYMDRGHEQYF.

The V call is TRBV5-1, the J call TRBJ2-5, with D possibly matching TRBD1 (6 bases). Looked up from germline, CDR1 is SGHRS and CDR2 is YFSETQ. CDR3 length: 15 amino acids. V was pared by 0 bases and J by 2 bases, with 11 bases between. The CDR3 nucleotides are TGCGCCAGCAGCTTGGCCGACAGGCCGCAAGAGACCCAGTACTTC. It encodes CASSLADRPQETQYF.

This clonotype was seen repeatedly, ten times or more. This chain links TRBV7-9 with TRBJ2-5; perhaps TRBD1 as D (5 bases). Trimming stripped 0 bases from V and 1 base from J, with 9 bases between. Germline V gene sequence: CDR1 SEHNR, CDR2 FQNEAQ (reference sequence). This CDR3 has 15 residues. Here the CDR3 reads CASSLASDSQETQYF. CDR3 in DNA: TGTGCCAGCAGCTTAGCTTCCGACAGCCAAGAGACCCAGTACTTC.

To note about this clonotype: Sequence at one end of the junction differs from germline and may be a read error. This sequence joins TRBV5-1 and TRBJ1-6; D is ambiguous. CDR1 SGHRS and CDR2 YFSETQ come from the germline V gene. This CDR3 comprises 13 residues. The CDR3 here is CASTRGGDSPLHF. In nucleotides, the CDR3 is TGTGCCAGCACCAGAGGCGGGGATTCACCCCTCCACTTT.

J is TRBJ2-4 and V is TRBV7-8; D is possibly TRBD2 (5 bases). Germline V gene sequence: CDR1 SGHVS, CDR2 FQNEAQ. CDR3 length: 13 residues. V shed 1 base and J shed 8 bases, with 9 bases lying between them. CDR3 in DNA: TGTGCCAGCAGCTTAGACGGGGAGTACATTCAGTACTTC. Amino acid sequence: CASSLDGEYIQYF.

The chain uses TRBV14 and TRBJ2-7, with TRBD1 matching 10 bases. Germline loops: CDR1 SGHDN, CDR2 FVKESK. This CDR3 contains 16 residues. V lost 0 bases, J lost 4 bases, and 6 bases stayed unmatched. This CDR3 reads CASSQDEGQGSYEQYF. The CDR3 DNA follows: TGTGCCAGCAGCCAAGACGAGGGACAGGGGTCATACGAGCAGTACTTC. Full variable domain (missing parts from reference TRBV14 and TRBJ2-7): EAGVTQFPSHSVIEKGQTVTLRCDPISGHDNLYWYRRVMGKEIKFLLHFVKESKQDESGMPNNRFLAERTGGTYSTLKVQPAELEDSGVYFCASSQDEGQGSYEQYFGPGTRLTVT.

The rearrangement joins TRBV2 to TRBJ1-2; D is unresolved. Looked up from germline, CDR1 is SNHLY and CDR2 is FYNNEI. The CDR3 sequence is 12 residues long. V was clipped by 6 bases and J by 10 bases, with 15 bases between them. The CDR3 sequence is CASSFSGRSYTF. Written as DNA, the CDR3 is TGTGCCAGCAGCTTCAGCGGGAGGTCCTACACCTTC.